The sequence of this T cell receptor beta chain was determined in a study of T cell repertoires in cytomegalovirus infection. Across the whole study: Carrying CMV and the relevant HLA type showed in public TCR beta signatures.

This clonotype showed up many times. Its antigen is currently unknown. Study results and limitations: The ex vivo response was dominated by HLA-C-restricted CMV-specific TCR beta clonotypes.

TCRdb re-called the reads with MiXCR, one entry per CDR3 protein. The sample has roughly 990,000 distinct CDR3 sequences, roughly 30% seen once; the top ten hold over 11%. Germline V CDR1 and CDR2: SGHVS, FNYEAQ. Trimming left V 2 bases short and J 5 bases short, with 16 bases between. This CDR3 has 15 residues. The chain links TRBV7-6 to TRBJ2-7; perhaps D is TRBD1 or TRBD2 (6 bases each). The sequence came from a human donor in good health (CMV status not recorded). Some clones in this sample may be carry-over from other donors' samples. This specimen was cultured CD8+ T cells from PBMCs, taken from culture after CMV antigen stimulation. Written as DNA, the CDR3 is TGTGCCAGCAGCTTACCGGGGGCGAATATCAACGAGCAGTACTTC. This codes for CASSLPGANINEQYF.